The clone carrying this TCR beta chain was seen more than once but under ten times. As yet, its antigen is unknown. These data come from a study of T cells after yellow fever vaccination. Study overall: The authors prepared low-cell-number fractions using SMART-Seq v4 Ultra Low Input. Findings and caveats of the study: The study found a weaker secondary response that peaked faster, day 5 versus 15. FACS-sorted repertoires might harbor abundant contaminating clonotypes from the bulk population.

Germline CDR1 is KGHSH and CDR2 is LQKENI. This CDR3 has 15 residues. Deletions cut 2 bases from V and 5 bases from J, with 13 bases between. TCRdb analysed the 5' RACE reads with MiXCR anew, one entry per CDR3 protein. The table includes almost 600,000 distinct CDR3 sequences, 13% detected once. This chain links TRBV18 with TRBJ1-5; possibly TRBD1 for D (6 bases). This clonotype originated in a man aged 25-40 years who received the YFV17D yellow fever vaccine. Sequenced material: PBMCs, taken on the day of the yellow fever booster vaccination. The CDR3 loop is CASSPSPGADQPQHF. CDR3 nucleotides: TGTGCCAGCTCACCATCCCCAGGGGCCGATCAGCCCCAGCATTTT.